What follows describes a single T cell receptor (beta chain). Its antigen is not identified. A junction end diverges from the germline sequence, so it may reflect a read error. TCRbeta libraries were built with three rounds of nested PCR, modified from ARM-PCR. TCRdb passed the multiplex PCR reads through MiXCR, listing each CDR3 protein once. The sample yields some 78,000 distinct CDR3 sequences, roughly 80% seen once. The template was RNA from unsorted bulk tissue. These data come from a study of tumor and adjacent non-tumor tissue in lung cancer. Germline-derived CDR1 and CDR2 are ENHRY and SYGVKD. This CDR3 spans 14 amino acids. Notes on the study in general: Significantly higher TCR diversity was found in tumor than normal lung.

The material sequenced was lung tumor tissue. This rearrangement joins TRBV10-3 to TRBJ1-2; D call uncertain. The origin of this receptor is a woman aged 45-59 years with non-small cell lung cancer. CDR3 sequence: CAIGEIGSRAWYTF. In DNA form, the CDR3 reads TGTGCCATCGGTGAGATAGGCAGCCGCGCATGGTACACCTTC.